Given below is one T cell receptor beta chain in context. Produced via immunoSEQ multiplex PCR; TCRdb's table is partial and in-frame only. The sample has about 87,000 clones; approximately 86% are singletons. This record belongs to a study of blood T cell repertoires in COVID-19. Study as a whole: The cDNA or gDNA used as material had been derived from T cells, B-cell-depleted T cells, or PBMCs.

From germline, CDR1 is SNHLY and CDR2 FYNNEI. The CDR3 is made up of 14 amino acids. Trimming cost V 4 bases and J 9 bases; bases outside gene matches: 7. The sample taken for sequencing was peripheral blood. The chain has TRBV2 and TRBJ2-1; 9 bases align to TRBD2. The source of this sequence is a man aged 40-49 years with acute or convalescent COVID-19. The CDR3 sequence: CASSVAGEGSEQFF. CDR3 nucleotide sequence: TGTGCCAGCAGTGTAGCGGGAGAGGGCAGTGAGCAGTTCTTC.